The sequence of this TCR beta chain was determined in a study of blood T cell repertoires in COVID-19. Clones were sequenced by immunoSEQ multiplex PCR, and TCRdb holds only the in-frame ones, with some missing. This sample has hundreds of thousands of clones, with around 88% found just once. Patients in Seattle were enrolled during active infection, then followed longitudinally. CDR3 length: 16 amino acids. J gave up 3 bases and V 4 bases, and 9 bases lay outside the gene matches. Germline V lookup: CDR1 SGHVS, CDR2 FNYEAQ. Sequences were obtained from peripheral blood. This clonotype originated in a woman between 25 and 40 years old with COVID-19, enrolled during active disease. V is TRBV7-6 and J is TRBJ1-3, with TRBD1 matching 7 bases. The CDR3 DNA reads TGTGCCAGCAGCTCTCCGACAGGGTTGAATGGAAACACCATATATTTT. Translation gives CASSSPTGLNGNTIYF.